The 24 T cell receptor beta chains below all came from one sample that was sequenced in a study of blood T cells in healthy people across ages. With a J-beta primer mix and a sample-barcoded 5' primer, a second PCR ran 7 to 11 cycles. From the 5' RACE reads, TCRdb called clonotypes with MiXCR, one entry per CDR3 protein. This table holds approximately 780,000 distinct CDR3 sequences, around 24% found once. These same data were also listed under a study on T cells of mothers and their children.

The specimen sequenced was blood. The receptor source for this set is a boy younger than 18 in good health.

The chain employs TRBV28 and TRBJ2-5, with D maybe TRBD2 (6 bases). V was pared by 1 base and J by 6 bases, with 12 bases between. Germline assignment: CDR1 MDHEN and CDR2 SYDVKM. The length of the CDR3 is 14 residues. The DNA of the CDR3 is TGTGCCAGCAGTTTATCTGGGAGGAAGAAGACCCAGTACTTC. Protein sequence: CASSLSGRKKTQYF.

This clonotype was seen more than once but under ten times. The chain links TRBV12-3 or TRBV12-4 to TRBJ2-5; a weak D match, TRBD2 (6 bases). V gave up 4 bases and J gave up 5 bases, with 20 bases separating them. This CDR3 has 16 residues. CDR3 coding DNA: TGTGCCAGCAGTTGGGTTGGCCTAGCGAGTTTGGAGACCCAGTACTTC. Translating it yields CASSWVGLASLETQYF.

CDR3 nucleotides: TGTGCCAGCAGTTACTCCGCAGGGGGCTATGGCTACACCTTC. Protein: CASSYSAGGYGYTF. The chain couples TRBV6-5 to TRBJ1-2, with 7 positions matching TRBD1. This CDR3 has 14 amino acids. Germline V gene sequence: CDR1 MNHEY, CDR2 SVGAGI. The junction had 2 bases not matched to a gene; V was cut back by 0 bases and J by 4 bases.

CDR3 coding DNA: TGTGCTAGTGGTCCAAGCGCGAGGGTCGGGGAGCTGTTTTTT. It is translated as CASGPSARVGELFF. The rearrangement joins TRBV12-5 to TRBJ2-2; D might be TRBD2 (5 bases). The CDR3 is 14 amino acids. The germline V gene encodes CDR1 LGHNT and CDR2 FRNRAP. Trimming shortened V by 5 bases and J by 7 bases, and 14 bases separated the two germline ends.

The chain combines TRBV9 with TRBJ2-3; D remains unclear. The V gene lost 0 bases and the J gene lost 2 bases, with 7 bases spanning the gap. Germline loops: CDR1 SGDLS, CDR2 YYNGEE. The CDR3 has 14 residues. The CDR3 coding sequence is TGTGCCAGCAGCGTAGTTCATACCACAGATACGCAGTATTTT. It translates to CASSVVHTTDTQYF.

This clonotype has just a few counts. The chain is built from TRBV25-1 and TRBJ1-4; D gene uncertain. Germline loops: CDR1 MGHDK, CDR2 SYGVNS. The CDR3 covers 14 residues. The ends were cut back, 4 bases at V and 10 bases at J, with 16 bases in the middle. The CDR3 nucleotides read TGTGCCAGCAGTGGGTACAAACGCGGAGGAAAACTGTTTTTT. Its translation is CASSGYKRGGKLFF.

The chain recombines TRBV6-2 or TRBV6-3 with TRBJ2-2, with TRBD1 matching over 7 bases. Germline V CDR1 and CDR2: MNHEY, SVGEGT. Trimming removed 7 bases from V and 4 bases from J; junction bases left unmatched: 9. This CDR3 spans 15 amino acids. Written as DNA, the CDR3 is TGTGCCAGCAAACCGGGACAGTTAAGCACCGGGGAGCTGTTTTTT. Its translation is CASKPGQLSTGELFF.

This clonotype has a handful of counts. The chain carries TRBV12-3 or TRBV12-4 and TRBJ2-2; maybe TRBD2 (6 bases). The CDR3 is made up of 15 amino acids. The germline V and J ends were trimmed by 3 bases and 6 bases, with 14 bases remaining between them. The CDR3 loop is CASSFGTRGSGELFF. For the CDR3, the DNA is TGTGCCAGCAGTTTCGGGACCCGGGGGTCCGGGGAGCTGTTTTTT.

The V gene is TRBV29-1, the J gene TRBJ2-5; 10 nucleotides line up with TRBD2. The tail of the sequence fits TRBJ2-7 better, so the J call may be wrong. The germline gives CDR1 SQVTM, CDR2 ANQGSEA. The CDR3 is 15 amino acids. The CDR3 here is CSVEETAGGQDEQYF. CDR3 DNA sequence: TGCAGCGTTGAAGAAACAGCGGGGGGGCAAGACGAGCAGTACTTC.

This CDR3 is CSARVGFDQPQHF. Here the CDR3 DNA reads TGCAGTGCTAGGGTAGGGTTTGATCAGCCCCAGCATTTT. The V gene is TRBV20-1, the J gene TRBJ1-5; D remains unclear. The CDR3 is 13 amino acids. Germline lookup yields CDR1 DFQATT and CDR2 SNEGSKA (reference sequence). The V end lost 3 bases, the J end lost 5 bases, and 11 bases lay between the germline ends.

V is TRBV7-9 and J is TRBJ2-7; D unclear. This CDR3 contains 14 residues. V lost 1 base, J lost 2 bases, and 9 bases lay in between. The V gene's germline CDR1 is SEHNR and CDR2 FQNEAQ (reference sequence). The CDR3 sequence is CASSLEAEPYEQYF. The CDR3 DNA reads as TGTGCCAGCAGCTTAGAGGCTGAACCCTACGAGCAGTACTTC.

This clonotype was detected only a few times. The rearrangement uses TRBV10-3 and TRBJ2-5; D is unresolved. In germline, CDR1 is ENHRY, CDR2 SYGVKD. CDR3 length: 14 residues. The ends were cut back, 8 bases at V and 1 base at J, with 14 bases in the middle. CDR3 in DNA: TGTGCCATCGGGAACGGCCACAGCCAAGAGACCCAGTACTTC. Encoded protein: CAIGNGHSQETQYF.

The CDR3 reads CASSQGLDEGAKNIQYF. The CDR3 nucleotides are TGCGCCAGCAGCCAAGGCTTGGACGAGGGGGCCAAAAACATTCAGTACTTC. The rearrangement uses TRBV4-1 and TRBJ2-4, with D perhaps being TRBD1 or TRBD2 (5 bases each). V shed 1 base and J shed 1 base, with 14 bases lying between them. This CDR3 comprises 17 residues. Germline V gene data show CDR1 as MGHRA and CDR2 as YSYEKL.

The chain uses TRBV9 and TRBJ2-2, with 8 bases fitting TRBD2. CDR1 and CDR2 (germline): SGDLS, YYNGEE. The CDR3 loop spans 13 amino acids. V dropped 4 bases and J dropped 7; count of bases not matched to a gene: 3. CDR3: CASSFGGGGELFF. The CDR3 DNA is TGTGCCAGCAGCTTCGGGGGGGGCGGGGAGCTGTTTTTT.

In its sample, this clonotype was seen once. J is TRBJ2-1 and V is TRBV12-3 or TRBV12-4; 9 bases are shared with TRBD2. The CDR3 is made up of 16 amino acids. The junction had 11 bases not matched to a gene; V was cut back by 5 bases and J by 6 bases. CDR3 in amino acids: CASSPPGLARGNEQFF. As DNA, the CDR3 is TGTGCCAGCAGTCCTCCGGGACTAGCACGGGGCAATGAGCAGTTCTTC.

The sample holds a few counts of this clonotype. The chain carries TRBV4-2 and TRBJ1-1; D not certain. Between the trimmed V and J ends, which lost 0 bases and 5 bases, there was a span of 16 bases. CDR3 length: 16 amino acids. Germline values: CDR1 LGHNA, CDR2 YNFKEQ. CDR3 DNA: TGTGCCAGCAGCCAAGAGCTGGGCCTGGGGAAAACTGAAGCTTTCTTT. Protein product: CASSQELGLGKTEAFF.

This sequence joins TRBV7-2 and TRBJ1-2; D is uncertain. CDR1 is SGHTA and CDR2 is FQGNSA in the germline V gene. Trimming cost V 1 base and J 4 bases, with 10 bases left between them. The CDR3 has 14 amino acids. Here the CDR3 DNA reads TGTGCCAGCAGCTTAGGTGGCAGCTCCTATGGCTACACCTTC. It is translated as CASSLGGSSYGYTF.

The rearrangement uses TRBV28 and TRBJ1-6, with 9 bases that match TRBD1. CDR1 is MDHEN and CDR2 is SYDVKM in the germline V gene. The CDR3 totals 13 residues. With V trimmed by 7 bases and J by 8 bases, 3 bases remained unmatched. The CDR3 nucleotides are TGTGCCAGCAAGGACAGGGGATATTCACCCCTCCACTTT. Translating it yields CASKDRGYSPLHF.

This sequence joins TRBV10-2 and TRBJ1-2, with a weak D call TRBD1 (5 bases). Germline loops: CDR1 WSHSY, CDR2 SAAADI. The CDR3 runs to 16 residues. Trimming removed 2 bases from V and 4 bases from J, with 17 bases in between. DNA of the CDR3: TGCGCCAGCAGTGAGATCGCCAGGGAACTCCCCTATGGCTACACCTTC. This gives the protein CASSEIARELPYGYTF.

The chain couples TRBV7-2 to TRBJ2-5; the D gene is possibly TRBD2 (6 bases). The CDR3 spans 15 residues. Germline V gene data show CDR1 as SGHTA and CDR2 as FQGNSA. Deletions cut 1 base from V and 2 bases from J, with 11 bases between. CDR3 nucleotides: TGTGCCAGCAGCTTAGGGGGTGGGAGGCAAGAGACCCAGTACTTC. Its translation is CASSLGGGRQETQYF.

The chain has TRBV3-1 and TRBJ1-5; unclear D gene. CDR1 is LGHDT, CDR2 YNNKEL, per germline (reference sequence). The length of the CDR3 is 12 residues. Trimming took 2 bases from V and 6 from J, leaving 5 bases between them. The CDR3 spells CASSQLGQPQHF. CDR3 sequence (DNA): TGTGCCAGCAGCCAACTGGGTCAGCCCCAGCATTTT.

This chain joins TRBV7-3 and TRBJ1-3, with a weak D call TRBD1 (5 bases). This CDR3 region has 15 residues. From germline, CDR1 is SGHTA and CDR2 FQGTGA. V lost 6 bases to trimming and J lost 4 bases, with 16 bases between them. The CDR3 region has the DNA TGTGCCAGCAGTCGATTGGCAGGGAACGGAAACACCATATATTTT. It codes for CASSRLAGNGNTIYF.

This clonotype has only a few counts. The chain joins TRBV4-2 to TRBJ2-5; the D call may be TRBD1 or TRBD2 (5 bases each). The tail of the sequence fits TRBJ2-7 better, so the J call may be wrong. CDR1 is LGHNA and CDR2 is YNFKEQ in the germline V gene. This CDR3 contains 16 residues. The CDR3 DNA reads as TGTGCCAGCAGCCCGGGGCAAGGAGGCGTTATCTACGAGCAGTACTTC. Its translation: CASSPGQGGVIYEQYF.

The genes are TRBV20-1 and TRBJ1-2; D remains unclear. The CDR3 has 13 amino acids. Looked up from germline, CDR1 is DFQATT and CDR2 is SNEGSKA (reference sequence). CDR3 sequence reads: CSAAHRANYGYTF. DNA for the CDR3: TGCAGCGCCGCCCACAGAGCTAACTATGGCTACACCTTC.